This entry lists 5 T cell receptor beta chains sequenced from one sample in a study of CD8+ T cells in alopecia areata. cDNA prepared by RNA extraction and subsequent reverse transcription served as the template for sequencing. The repertoire was sequenced with immunoSEQ multiplex PCR; TCRdb's copy has only in-frame clones and lacks some. This sample has 290,000 or so clones, each found more than once. CD4, CD8alpha, NKG2D, NKG2ACE and other markers were used to sort pooled cutaneous lymph node cells. Sequencing was performed on CD4+ T cells sorted from a lymph node. The source is a C3H/HeJ mouse with alopecia areata. This mouse strain has H2-k as its MHC haplotype.

This clone occurred a few times. Gene labels here are mouse ones. With the read ending 4 residues before the CDR3 end, the germline J gene is used to fill in that end. This sample also contains other DNA sequences that code for the same CDR3. V gene TRBV13-2 combines with J gene TRBJ1-2; TRBD1 matches at 9 bases. The germline V gene has CDR1 NNHNN and CDR2 SYGAGS (reference sequence). J lost 3 bases, V lost 1 base, and 1 base had no gene match. This CDR3 region has 14 residues. Incomplete CDR3 DNA: TGTGCCAGCGGTGATCGGGACAGGGACTCC. Its protein is CASGDRDRDS. The CDR3 reads in full as CASGDRDRDSDYTF.

This clone was seen only a few times. Mouse gene names and germline throughout. Incomplete CDR3 DNA: TGTGCTAGCAGTAGGACAGTTTCTTAT. It translates to CASSRTVSY. The full-length CDR3 reads as CASSRTVSYEQYF. The chain is built from TRBV17 and TRBJ2-7, with D perhaps matching TRBD1 (5 bases). The CDR3 end lies 4 residues beyond the end of the read and is filled in from the germline J gene. Germline V lookup: CDR1 MNHDT, CDR2 YYDKIL. The CDR3 has 13 residues.

This clone was picked up a small number of times. Gene names and germline refer to mouse. The CDR3 extends 4 residues past the end of the read, so its final part is completed from the germline J gene. This chain joins TRBV17 and TRBJ2-1; TRBD1 matches at 8 bases. The CDR3 totals 15 residues. The V and J ends lost 0 bases and 5 bases, in that order; junction bases with no gene match: 3. Germline values: CDR1 MNHDT, CDR2 YYDKIL. The CDR3 loop reads CASSRDPTGDAEQFF. Partial CDR3 DNA: TGTGCTAGCAGTAGAGACCCGACAGGGGATGCT.

Notes on this clone: Gene names follow the mouse nomenclature. The sequence runs out 3 residues before the end of the CDR3; the remainder is reconstructed from the germline J gene. In the same sample, other DNA sequences code for this CDR3. The chain combines TRBV19 with TRBJ1-6; D call uncertain. TRBJ1-6 qualifies as an ORF whose function is uncertain. CDR3 length: 12 residues. CDR1 FNHDT and CDR2 SITEND come from the germline V gene (reference sequence). V shed 3 bases and J shed 5 bases, with 3 bases lying between them. The CDR3 DNA, read in part, is TGTGCCAGCAGTACTCATAATTCGCCC. This codes for CASSTHNSP. From start to end, the CDR3 is CASSTHNSPLYF.

Regarding this clone: Genes and germline are mouse. The read halts 4 residues ahead of the CDR3 end, with the missing end drawn from the germline J gene. V and J are TRBV14 and TRBJ2-1, with 9 bases fitting TRBD1. The CDR3 spans 17 residues. The V gene's germline CDR1 is SGHDT and CDR2 FRDEAV. Trimming took 1 base from V and 6 from J; bases not matched to a gene: 11. This CDR3 reads CASSFLRDRVLGAEQFF. Partial CDR3 DNA: TGTGCCAGCAGTTTCCTCCGGGACAGGGTGCTGGGTGCT.